The clone carrying this TCR beta chain came up many times. Its antigen is undetermined. The sample comes from a study of naive and memory T cell subsets. Findings and limits, study-wide: Naive repertoires, especially CD8, held a few larger clonotypes, possibly memory cells re-expressing CD45RA. In CD4 and CD8 cells, diversity dropped from naive through EMRA.

After CD4 positive bead selection, the CD4-negative fraction gave CD8 T cells. Four subsets defined by CD45RA and CD27 were sorted after CD3, CD4, CD8 and live/dead staining. Between the trimmed V and J ends, which lost 0 bases and 14 bases, there was a span of 19 bases. The CDR3 covers 13 residues. CDR1 DFQATT and CDR2 SNEGSKA come from the germline V gene (reference sequence). An equimolar mix of two oligonucleotides served as the beta constant-region primer for TRBC1 and TRBC2. Four rounds of PCR amplified the ligated cDNA using nested alpha and beta constant-region primers plus SP2. TCRdb called the UMI-ligation and nested PCR reads again in MiXCR, with one record for every CDR3 protein. Among roughly 100,000 distinct CDR3 sequences, roughly 15% were seen once, and the ten largest hold around 3%.

The J gene is TRBJ1-2, the V gene TRBV20-1; a possible D gene is TRBD1 (6 bases). This receptor was obtained from a human donor in good health. Input material: naive CD8+ T cells from blood. The CDR3 region has the DNA TGCAGTGCTAGAGATTTGGGGGCGGGGGTTAGGACCTTC. The encoded protein is CSARDLGAGVRTF.